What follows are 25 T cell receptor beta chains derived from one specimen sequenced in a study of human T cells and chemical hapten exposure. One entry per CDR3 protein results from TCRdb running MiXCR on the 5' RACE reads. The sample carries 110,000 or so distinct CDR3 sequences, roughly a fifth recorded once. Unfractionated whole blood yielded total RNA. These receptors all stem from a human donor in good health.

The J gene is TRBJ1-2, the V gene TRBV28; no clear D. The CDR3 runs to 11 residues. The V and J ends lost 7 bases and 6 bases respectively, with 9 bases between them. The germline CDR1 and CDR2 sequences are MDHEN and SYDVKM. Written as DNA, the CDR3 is TGTGCCAGCAACTACGACGATGGCTACACCTTC. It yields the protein CASNYDDGYTF.

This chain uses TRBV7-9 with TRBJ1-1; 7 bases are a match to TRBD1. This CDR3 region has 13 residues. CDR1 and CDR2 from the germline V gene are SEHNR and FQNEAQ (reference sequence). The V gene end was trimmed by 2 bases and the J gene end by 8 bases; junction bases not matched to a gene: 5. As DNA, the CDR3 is TGTGCCAGCAGCTTATTACCGACAGGGGAAGCTTTCTTT. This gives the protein CASSLLPTGEAFF.

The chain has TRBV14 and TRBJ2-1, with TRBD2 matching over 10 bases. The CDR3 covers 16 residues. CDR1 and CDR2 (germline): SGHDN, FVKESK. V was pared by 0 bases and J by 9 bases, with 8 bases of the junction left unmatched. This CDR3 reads CASSQEASGRRGEQFF. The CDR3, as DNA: TGTGCCAGCAGCCAAGAGGCTAGCGGGAGACGGGGTGAGCAGTTCTTC.

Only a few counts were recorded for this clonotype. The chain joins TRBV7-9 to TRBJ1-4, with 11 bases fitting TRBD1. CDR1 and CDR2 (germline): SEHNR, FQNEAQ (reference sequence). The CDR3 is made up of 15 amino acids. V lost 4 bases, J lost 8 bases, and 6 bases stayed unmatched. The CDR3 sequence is CASSSPDRGQEKLFF. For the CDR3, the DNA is TGTGCCAGCAGCTCCCCGGACAGGGGGCAAGAAAAACTGTTTTTT.

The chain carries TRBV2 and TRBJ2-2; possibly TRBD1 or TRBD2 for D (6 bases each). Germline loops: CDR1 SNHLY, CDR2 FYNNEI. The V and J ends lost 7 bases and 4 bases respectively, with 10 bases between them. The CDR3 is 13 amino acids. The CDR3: CASIRGLTGELFF. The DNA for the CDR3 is TGTGCCAGCATCCGGGGGCTCACCGGGGAGCTGTTTTTT.

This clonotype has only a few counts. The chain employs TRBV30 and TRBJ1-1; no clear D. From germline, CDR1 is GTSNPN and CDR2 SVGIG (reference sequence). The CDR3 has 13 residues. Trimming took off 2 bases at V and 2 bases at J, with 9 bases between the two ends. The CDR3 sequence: CAWSFRVNTEAFF. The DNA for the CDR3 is TGTGCCTGGAGTTTCAGAGTCAACACTGAAGCTTTCTTT.

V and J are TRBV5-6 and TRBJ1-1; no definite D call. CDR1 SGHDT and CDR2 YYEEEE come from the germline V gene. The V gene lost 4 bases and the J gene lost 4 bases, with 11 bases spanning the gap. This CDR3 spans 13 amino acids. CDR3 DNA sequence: TGTGCCAGCAGCCGGACCCTCGGCACTGAAGCTTTCTTT. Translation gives CASSRTLGTEAFF.

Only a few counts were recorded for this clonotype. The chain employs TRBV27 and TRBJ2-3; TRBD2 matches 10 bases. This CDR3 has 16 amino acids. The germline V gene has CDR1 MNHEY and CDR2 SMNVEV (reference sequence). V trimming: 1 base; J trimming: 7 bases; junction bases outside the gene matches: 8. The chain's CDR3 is CASSLLASGSVYTQYF. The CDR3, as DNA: TGTGCCAGCAGTTTATTGGCTAGCGGGAGCGTATATACGCAGTATTTT.

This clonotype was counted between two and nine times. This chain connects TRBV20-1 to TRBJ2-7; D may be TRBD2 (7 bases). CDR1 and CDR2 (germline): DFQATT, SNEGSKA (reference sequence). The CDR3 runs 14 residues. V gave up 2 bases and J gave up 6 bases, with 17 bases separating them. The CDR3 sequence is CSARKGEGRIEQYF. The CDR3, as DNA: TGCAGTGCTAGAAAGGGGGAGGGCCGGATCGAGCAGTACTTC.

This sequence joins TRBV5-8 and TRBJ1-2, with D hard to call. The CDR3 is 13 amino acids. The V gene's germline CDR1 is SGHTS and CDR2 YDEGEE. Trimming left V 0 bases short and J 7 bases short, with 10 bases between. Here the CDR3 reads CASSLARRIGYTF. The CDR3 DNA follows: TGTGCCAGCAGCTTGGCCCGAAGGATTGGCTACACCTTC.

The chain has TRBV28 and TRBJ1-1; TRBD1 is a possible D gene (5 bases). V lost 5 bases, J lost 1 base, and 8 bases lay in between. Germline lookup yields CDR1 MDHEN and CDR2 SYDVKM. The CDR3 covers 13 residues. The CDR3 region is CASSPGPNTEAFF. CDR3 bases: TGTGCCAGCAGTCCAGGGCCGAACACTGAAGCTTTCTTT. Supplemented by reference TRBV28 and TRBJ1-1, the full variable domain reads DVKVTQSSRYLVKRTGEKVFLECVQDMDHENMFWYRQDPGLGLRLIYFSYDVKMKEKGDIPEGYSVSREKKERFSLILESASTNQTSMYLCASSPGPNTEAFFGQGTRLTVV.

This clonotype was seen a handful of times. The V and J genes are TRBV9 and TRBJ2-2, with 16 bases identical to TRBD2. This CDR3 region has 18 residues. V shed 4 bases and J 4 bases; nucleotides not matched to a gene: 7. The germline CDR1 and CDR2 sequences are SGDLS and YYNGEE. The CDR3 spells CASSLGLAGGPATGELFF. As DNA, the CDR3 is TGTGCCAGCAGCTTGGGACTAGCGGGAGGGCCGGCCACCGGGGAGCTGTTTTTT.

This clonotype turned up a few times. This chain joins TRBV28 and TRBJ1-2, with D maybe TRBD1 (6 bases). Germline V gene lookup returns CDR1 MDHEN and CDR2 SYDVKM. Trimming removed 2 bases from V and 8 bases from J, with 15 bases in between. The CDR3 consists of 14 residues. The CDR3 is CASSLTGGAEGYTF. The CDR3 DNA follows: TGTGCCAGCAGTTTAACTGGGGGCGCAGAAGGCTACACCTTC.

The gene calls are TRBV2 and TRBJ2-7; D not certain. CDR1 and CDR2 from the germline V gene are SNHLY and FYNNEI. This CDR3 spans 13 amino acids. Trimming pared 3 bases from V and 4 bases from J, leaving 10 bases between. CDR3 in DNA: TGTGCCAGCAGTGACCTGATCCGATACGAGCAGTACTTC. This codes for CASSDLIRYEQYF.

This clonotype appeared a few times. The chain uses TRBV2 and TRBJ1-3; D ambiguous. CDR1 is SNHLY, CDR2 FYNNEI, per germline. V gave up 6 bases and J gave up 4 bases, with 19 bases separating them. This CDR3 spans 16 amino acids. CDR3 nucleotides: TGTGCCAGCAGGACTAACGTGAGGTCTACCGGAAACACCATATATTTT. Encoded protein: CASRTNVRSTGNTIYF.

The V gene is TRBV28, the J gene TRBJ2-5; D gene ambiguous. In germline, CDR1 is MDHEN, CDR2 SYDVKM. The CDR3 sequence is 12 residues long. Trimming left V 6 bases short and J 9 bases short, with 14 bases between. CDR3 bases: TGTGCCAGCAGCCTTGCCCGTCTGGCCCAGTACTTC. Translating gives CASSLARLAQYF.

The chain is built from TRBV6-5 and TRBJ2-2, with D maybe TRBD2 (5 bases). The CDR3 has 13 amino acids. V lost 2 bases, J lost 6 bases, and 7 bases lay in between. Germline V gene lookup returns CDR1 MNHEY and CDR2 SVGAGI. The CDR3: CASSYLGAGELFF. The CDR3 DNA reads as TGTGCCAGCAGTTACCTGGGAGCCGGGGAGCTGTTTTTT.

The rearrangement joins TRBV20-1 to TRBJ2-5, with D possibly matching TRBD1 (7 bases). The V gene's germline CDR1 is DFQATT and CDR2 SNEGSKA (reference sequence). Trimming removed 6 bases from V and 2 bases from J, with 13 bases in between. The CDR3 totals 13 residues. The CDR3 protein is CSAAGGGQETQYF. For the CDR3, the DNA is TGCAGTGCCGCAGGGGGAGGACAAGAGACCCAGTACTTC.

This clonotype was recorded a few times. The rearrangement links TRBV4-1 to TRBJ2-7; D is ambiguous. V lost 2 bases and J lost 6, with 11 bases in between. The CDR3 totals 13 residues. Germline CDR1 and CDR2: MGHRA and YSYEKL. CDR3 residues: CASSQSLPSEQYF. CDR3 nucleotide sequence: TGCGCCAGCAGCCAATCGCTCCCCTCCGAGCAGTACTTC.

This chain's CDR3 is CASSFELGRSYEQYF. CDR3 nucleotides: TGTGCCAGCAGCTTCGAGCTAGGACGTTCCTACGAGCAGTACTTC. The rearrangement links TRBV7-8 to TRBJ2-7; D gene unclear. CDR3 length: 15 residues. The germline V gene encodes CDR1 SGHVS and CDR2 FQNEAQ. The V gene lost 3 bases and the J gene lost 1 base, with 13 bases spanning the gap.

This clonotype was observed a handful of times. The CDR3 protein is CASSQPNEQYF. The CDR3, as DNA: TGTGCCAGCAGCCAACCAAACGAGCAGTACTTC. This chain joins TRBV3-1 and TRBJ2-7, with no clear D. Trimming took off 2 bases at V and 5 bases at J, with 4 bases between the two ends. CDR3 size: 11 residues. Per germline, CDR1 LGHDT and CDR2 YNNKEL (reference sequence).

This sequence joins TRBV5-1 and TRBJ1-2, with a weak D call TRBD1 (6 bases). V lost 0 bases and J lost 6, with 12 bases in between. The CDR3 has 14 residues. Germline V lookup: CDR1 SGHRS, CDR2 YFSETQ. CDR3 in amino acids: CASSLAQGYNGYTF. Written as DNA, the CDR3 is TGCGCCAGCAGCTTGGCTCAGGGGTACAATGGCTACACCTTC.

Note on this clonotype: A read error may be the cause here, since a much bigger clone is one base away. The CDR3 region is CASSPRTVMNAEAFF. The CDR3 DNA reads TGTGCCAGCAGCCCCCGGACAGTAATGAACGCTGAAGCTTTCTTT. This chain joins TRBV11-2 and TRBJ1-1, with D possibly matching TRBD1 (6 bases). Germline-derived CDR1 and CDR2 are SGHAT and FQNNGV. The CDR3 consists of 15 residues.

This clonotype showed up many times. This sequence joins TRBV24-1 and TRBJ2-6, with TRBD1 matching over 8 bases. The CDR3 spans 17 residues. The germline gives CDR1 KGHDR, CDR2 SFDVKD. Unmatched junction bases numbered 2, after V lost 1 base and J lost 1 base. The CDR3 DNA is TGTGCCACCAGTGATTTTGACAGGGGTTCTGGGGCCAACGTCCTGACTTTC. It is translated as CATSDFDRGSGANVLTF.

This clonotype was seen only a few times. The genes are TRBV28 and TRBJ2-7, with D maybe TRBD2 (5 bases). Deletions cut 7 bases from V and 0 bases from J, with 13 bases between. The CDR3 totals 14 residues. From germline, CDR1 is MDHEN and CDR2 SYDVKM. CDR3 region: CASTPQRSSYEQYF. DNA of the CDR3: TGTGCCAGCACCCCACAGCGGAGCTCCTACGAGCAGTACTTC.